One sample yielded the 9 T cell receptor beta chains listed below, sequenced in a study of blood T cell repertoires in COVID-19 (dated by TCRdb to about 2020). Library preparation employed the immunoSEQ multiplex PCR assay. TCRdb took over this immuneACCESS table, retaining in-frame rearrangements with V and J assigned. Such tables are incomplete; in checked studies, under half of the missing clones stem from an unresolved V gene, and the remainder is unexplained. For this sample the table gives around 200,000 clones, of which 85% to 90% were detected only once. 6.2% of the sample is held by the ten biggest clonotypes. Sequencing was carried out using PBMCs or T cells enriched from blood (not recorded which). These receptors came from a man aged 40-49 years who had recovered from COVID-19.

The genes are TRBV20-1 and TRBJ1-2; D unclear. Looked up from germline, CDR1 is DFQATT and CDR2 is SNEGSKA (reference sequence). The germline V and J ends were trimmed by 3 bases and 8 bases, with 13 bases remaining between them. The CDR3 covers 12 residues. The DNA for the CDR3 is TGCAGTGCTAGTGATCATGATGGCGGCTACACCTTC. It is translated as CSASDHDGGYTF.

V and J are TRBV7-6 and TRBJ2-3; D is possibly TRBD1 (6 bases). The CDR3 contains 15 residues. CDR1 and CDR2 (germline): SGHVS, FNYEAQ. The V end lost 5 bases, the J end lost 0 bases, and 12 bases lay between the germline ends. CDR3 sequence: CASSPGQTSTDTQYF. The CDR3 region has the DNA TGTGCCAGCAGCCCAGGACAGACTAGCACAGATACGCAGTATTTT. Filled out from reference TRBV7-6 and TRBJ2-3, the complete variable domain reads GAGVSQSPRYKVTKRGQDVALRCDPISGHVSLYWYRQALGQGPEFLTYFNYEAQQDKSGLPNDRFSAERPEGSISTLTIQRTEQRDSAMYRCASSPGQTSTDTQYFGPGTRLTVL.

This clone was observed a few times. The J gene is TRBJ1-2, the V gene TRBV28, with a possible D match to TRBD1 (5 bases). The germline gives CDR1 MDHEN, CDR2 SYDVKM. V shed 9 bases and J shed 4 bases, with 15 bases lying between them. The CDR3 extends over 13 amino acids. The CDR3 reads CARGGGRGYGYTF. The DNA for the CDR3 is TGTGCCAGGGGTGGAGGGAGGGGCTATGGCTACACCTTC.

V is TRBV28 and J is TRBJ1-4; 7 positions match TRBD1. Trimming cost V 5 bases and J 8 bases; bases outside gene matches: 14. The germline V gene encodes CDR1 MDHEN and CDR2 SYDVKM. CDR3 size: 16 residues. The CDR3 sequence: CASSPDLRGLEEKLFF. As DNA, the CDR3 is TGTGCCAGCAGTCCCGACTTAAGGGGGCTCGAGGAAAAACTGTTTTTT.

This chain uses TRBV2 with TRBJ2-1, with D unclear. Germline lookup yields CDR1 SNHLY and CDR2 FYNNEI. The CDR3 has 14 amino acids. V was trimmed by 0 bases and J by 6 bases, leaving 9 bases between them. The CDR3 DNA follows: TGTGCCAGCAGTGAAGCGGTAGTCGGCAATGAGCAGTTCTTC. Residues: CASSEAVVGNEQFF.

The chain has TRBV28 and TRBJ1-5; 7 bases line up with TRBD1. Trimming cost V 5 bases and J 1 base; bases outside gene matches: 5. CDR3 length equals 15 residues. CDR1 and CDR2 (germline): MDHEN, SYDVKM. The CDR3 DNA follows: TGTGCCAGCAGTACTACAGGGGCGAGCAATCAGCCCCAGCATTTT. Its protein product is CASSTTGASNQPQHF.

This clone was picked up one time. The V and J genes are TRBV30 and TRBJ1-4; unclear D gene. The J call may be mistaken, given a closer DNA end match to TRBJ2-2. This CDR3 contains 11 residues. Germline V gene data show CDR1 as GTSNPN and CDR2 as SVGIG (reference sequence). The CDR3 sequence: CAWSVSRELFF. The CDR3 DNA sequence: TGTGCCTGGAGTGTTTCTAGGGAGCTGTTTTTT.

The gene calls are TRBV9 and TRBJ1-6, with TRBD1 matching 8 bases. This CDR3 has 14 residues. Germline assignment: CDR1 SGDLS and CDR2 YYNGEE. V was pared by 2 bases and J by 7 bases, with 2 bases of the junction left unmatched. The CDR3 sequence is CASSVTGVNSPLHF. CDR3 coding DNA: TGTGCCAGCAGCGTGACAGGGGTGAATTCACCCCTCCACTTT.

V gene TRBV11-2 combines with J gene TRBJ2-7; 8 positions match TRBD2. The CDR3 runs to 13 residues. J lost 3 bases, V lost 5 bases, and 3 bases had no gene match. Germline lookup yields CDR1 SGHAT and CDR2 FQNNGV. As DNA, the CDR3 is TGTGCCAGCAGCCAGGGACTAGACTACGAGCAGTACTTC. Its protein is CASSQGLDYEQYF.